The clone carrying this T cell receptor (beta chain) was picked up a small number of times. The antigen is unknown. Time point meaning: sample taken at primary tumor resection. Frozen PBMC, nontumor lung or tumor provided whole RNA, which was sequenced unsorted. A single record per CDR3 protein comes from TCRdb applying MiXCR to the 5' RACE reads. The sample carries approximately 1,200 distinct CDR3 sequences, approximately 25% recorded once. The data are from a study of spatial heterogeneity in lung cancer. Trimming cost V 1 base and J 3 bases, with 20 bases left between them. The germline gives CDR1 MGHRA, CDR2 YSYEKL. This CDR3 region has 18 residues. Regarding the study as a whole: Tumor mutation count correlated with how many alpha and beta TCRs expanded intratumorally.

Sequencing used lung tumor tissue, obtained at surgery. The chain employs TRBV4-1 and TRBJ2-3; TRBD2 is a possible D gene (6 bases). The TCR sequence derives from a male donor with early-stage non-small cell lung cancer. CDR3 region: CASSQGSGLNIGTDTQYF. The CDR3 nucleotides are TGCGCCAGCAGCCAAGGATCGGGACTTAACATTGGAACAGATACGCAGTATTTT.